These 5 T cell receptor beta chains originate from one sample sequenced in a study of immune heterogeneity within non-small cell lung tumors. A multiplex PCR containing 32 V primers and 13 J primers was used to amplify TCR beta CDR3. Using its own MiXCR run on the multiplex PCR reads, TCRdb lists one record per CDR3 protein. Of 12,000 to 15,000 distinct CDR3 sequences listed, about 31% are singletons. Samples each supplied approximately 600 ng of bulk tumor genomic DNA as template. From each primary tumor, several far-apart biopsies were obtained during surgery. With untreated, newly diagnosed non-small cell lung cancer, the patients went on to undergo curative surgery. The specimen was lung tumor tissue. The receptors here all came from a woman aged 45-65 years with non-small cell lung cancer.

In its sample, this clonotype was seen many times. The chain couples TRBV28 to TRBJ1-1; TRBD1 might be the D (5 bases). The CDR3 loop spans 13 amino acids. The ends were cut back, 5 bases at V and 2 bases at J, with 9 bases in the middle. Germline V gene lookup returns CDR1 MDHEN and CDR2 SYDVKM. The DNA for the CDR3 is TGTGCCAGCAGTCCCGGGGACAACACTGAAGCTTTCTTT. It yields the protein CASSPGDNTEAFF.

V is TRBV2 and J is TRBJ2-6; D call uncertain. The CDR3 is made up of 15 amino acids. Germline assignment: CDR1 SNHLY and CDR2 FYNNEI. V lost 7 bases and J lost 0, with 10 bases in between. The CDR3: CASTRLSSGANVLTF. CDR3 in DNA: TGTGCCAGCACCCGACTCTCCTCTGGGGCCAACGTCCTGACTTTC.

Worth noting for this clonotype: This may be a read error: a much more frequent sequence differs by one nucleotide. The chain joins TRBV3-1 to TRBJ1-3; 9 bases match TRBD1. Germline V gene lookup returns CDR1 LGHDT and CDR2 YNNKEL (reference sequence). The CDR3 covers 16 residues. Written as DNA, the CDR3 is TGTTCCAGCAGCCAAGATCTAGGACAGGGGATCCCCACCATATATTTT. Its protein is CSSSQDLGQGIPTIYF.

Many counts were recorded for this clonotype. This chain joins TRBV4-2 and TRBJ2-7; TRBD2 might be the D (7 bases). From germline, CDR1 is LGHNA and CDR2 YNFKEQ. This CDR3 spans 18 amino acids. Trimming stripped 1 base from V and 6 bases from J, with 25 bases between. The CDR3 sequence is CASSQVMAGAIIGVEQYF. DNA for the CDR3: TGTGCCAGCAGCCAAGTTATGGCGGGGGCCATTATTGGAGTCGAGCAGTACTTC.

This clonotype has only a few counts. The V call is TRBV20-1, the J call TRBJ1-4, with D perhaps TRBD1 (5 bases). Germline assignment: CDR1 DFQATT and CDR2 SNEGSKA (reference sequence). V gave up 6 bases and J gave up 6 bases, with 14 bases separating them. The CDR3 is 13 residues long. The CDR3 region is CSARHLGDEKLFF. The CDR3 DNA sequence: TGCAGTGCGCGACACCTGGGGGATGAAAAACTGTTTTTT.